The 20 T cell receptor beta chains below were found in one sample sequenced in a study of technical replicates of blood from a few donors. Measured with immunoSEQ multiplex PCR; TCRdb has only the in-frame clones, and not every one. The sample lists around 58,000 clones; about 83% were seen once. Sequencing used PBMCs. The receptor set was obtained from a human donor in good health. Some clones in this sample may be carry-over from other donors' samples.

V is TRBV7-2 and J is TRBJ2-1, with D uncertain. V shed 2 bases and J shed 7 bases, with 6 bases lying between them. Germline V lookup: CDR1 SGHTA, CDR2 FQGNSA. This CDR3 has 12 residues. The CDR3 protein is CASSLIPNEQFF. The CDR3 bases are TGTGCCAGCAGCTTAATCCCTAATGAGCAGTTCTTC.

This chain joins TRBV4-3 and TRBJ2-3; the match to TRBD2 covers 8 bases. Looked up from germline, CDR1 is LGHNA and CDR2 is YSLEER. CDR3 size: 20 residues. J was trimmed by 4 bases and V by 3 bases; bases with no gene match: 21. CDR3 DNA: TGCGCCAGCAGCCAGGATCATTGGCAGGGGACTAGTAACCCACCAGATACGCAGTATTTT. This translates into CASSQDHWQGTSNPPDTQYF.

The chain combines TRBV7-9 with TRBJ1-3; 8 bases fit TRBD1. This CDR3 is 16 amino acids long. From germline, CDR1 is SEHNR and CDR2 FQNEAQ (reference sequence). Losses at the gene ends were 5 bases for V and 2 bases for J; bases not matched to a gene: 8. The CDR3 sequence is CASSADRVRTGNTIYF. CDR3 in DNA: TGTGCCAGCAGCGCGGACAGGGTCCGAACTGGAAACACCATATATTTT.

The V call is TRBV7-8, the J call TRBJ2-7, with unresolved D. The germline V gene has CDR1 SGHVS and CDR2 FQNEAQ. Trimming left V 2 bases short and J 6 bases short, with 14 bases between. The CDR3 runs 14 residues. The CDR3 spells CASSLLLGVREQYF. The CDR3 DNA is TGTGCCAGCAGCTTACTCCTAGGAGTCCGCGAGCAGTACTTC.

This chain joins TRBV30 and TRBJ2-1; 7 positions match TRBD2. Per germline, CDR1 GTSNPN and CDR2 SVGIG (reference sequence). CDR3 length: 14 amino acids. The V gene end was trimmed by 1 base and the J gene end by 5 bases; junction bases not matched to a gene: 5. The CDR3 sequence is CAWSGLAENNEQFF. As DNA, the CDR3 is TGTGCCTGGAGTGGGCTAGCGGAGAACAATGAGCAGTTCTTC.

This chain links TRBV14 with TRBJ2-1, with a tentative D call TRBD2 (6 bases). The ends were cut back, 1 base at V and 12 bases at J, with 13 bases in the middle. Germline V gene sequence: CDR1 SGHDN, CDR2 FVKESK. This CDR3 has 13 amino acids. CDR3 in DNA: TGTGCCAGCAGCCAAGTTAGCGGAATCGGGCAGTTCTTC. Encoded protein: CASSQVSGIGQFF.

This rearrangement joins TRBV7-2 to TRBJ1-1; a possible D gene is TRBD1 (6 bases). Trimming left V 4 bases short and J 6 bases short, with 12 bases between. The CDR3 is 13 residues long. Looked up from germline, CDR1 is SGHTA and CDR2 is FQGNSA. The CDR3 bases are TGTGCCAGCAGCTCCAGGGGCGCCTCTGAAGCTTTCTTT. Protein: CASSSRGASEAFF.

V is TRBV5-5 and J is TRBJ2-2, with D hard to call. This CDR3 region has 13 residues. Germline V gene data show CDR1 as SGHKS and CDR2 as YYEKEE (reference sequence). Trimming pared 4 bases from V and 8 bases from J, leaving 12 bases between. The CDR3 DNA reads TGTGCCAGCAGCAACCCGGGTGTGGGGGAGCTGTTTTTT. Protein: CASSNPGVGELFF. The full variable domain, rest sourced from reference TRBV5-5 and TRBJ2-2, is DAGVTQSPTHLIKTRGQQVTLRCSPISGHKSVSWYQQVLGQGPQFIFQYYEKEERGRGNFPDRFSARQFPNYSSELNVNALLLGDSALYLCASSNPGVGELFFGEGSRLTVL.

This chain links TRBV4-1 with TRBJ2-1; 7 bases map to TRBD2. This CDR3 comprises 17 residues. V was pared by 3 bases and J by 0 bases, with 8 bases of the junction left unmatched. The germline CDR1 and CDR2 sequences are MGHRA and YSYEKL. The CDR3 DNA sequence: TGCGCCAGCAGCCAGGGACTAAAAGGCTCCTCCTACAATGAGCAGTTCTTC. This sequence encodes CASSQGLKGSSYNEQFF.

The V gene is TRBV6-5, the J gene TRBJ2-6, with D perhaps TRBD1 (6 bases). V lost 6 bases to trimming and J lost 3 bases, with 12 bases between them. The CDR3 runs to 15 residues. Germline V gene sequence: CDR1 MNHEY, CDR2 SVGAGI. CDR3 in amino acids: CASSKQGYGANVLTF. The CDR3 nucleotides read TGTGCCAGCAGCAAACAGGGTTATGGGGCCAACGTCCTGACTTTC.

This chain links TRBV29-1 with TRBJ1-1; D ambiguous. Germline loops: CDR1 SQVTM, CDR2 ANQGSEA. This CDR3 is built from 12 residues. V lost 7 bases and J 3 bases, leaving 12 bases between the germline ends. The CDR3 bases are TGCAGCGGAGTCGGTGCTTACACTGAAGCTTTCTTT. Protein sequence: CSGVGAYTEAFF.

The chain couples TRBV28 to TRBJ1-1; 7 positions agree with TRBD1. V shed 5 bases, J shed 4 bases, and the junction held 4 bases outside the gene matches. The CDR3 length is 13 residues. The germline gives CDR1 MDHEN, CDR2 SYDVKM. CDR3 region: CASSPTGTTEAFF. In nucleotides, the CDR3 is TGTGCCAGCAGTCCGACAGGGACCACTGAAGCTTTCTTT.

The rearrangement links TRBV27 to TRBJ2-1, with 7 bases identical to TRBD1. This CDR3 has 14 amino acids. Germline assignment: CDR1 MNHEY and CDR2 SMNVEV (reference sequence). The junction had 8 bases not matched to a gene; V was cut back by 6 bases and J by 6 bases. The CDR3 nucleotides are TGTGCCAGCAGGATGACAGGGTATAGCAATGAGCAGTTCTTC. This translates into CASRMTGYSNEQFF.

J is TRBJ2-3 and V is TRBV25-1; 9 bases align to TRBD2. After removal of 1 base from V and 4 bases from J, the junction contained 6 bases not matched to a gene. Per germline, CDR1 MGHDK and CDR2 SYGVNS. This CDR3 comprises 16 residues. CDR3 residues: CASSEWSSGGPDTQYF. In DNA, the CDR3 is TGTGCCAGCAGTGAATGGAGTAGCGGGGGCCCAGATACGCAGTATTTT.

The CDR3 sequence is CATSRVDTDYGYTF. The CDR3 nucleotides are TGTGCCACCAGCAGAGTAGACACGGACTATGGCTACACCTTC. The rearrangement uses TRBV15 and TRBJ1-2, with D unresolved. The germline CDR1 and CDR2 sequences are LNHNV and YYDKDF (reference sequence). The germline V and J ends were trimmed by 1 base and 3 bases, with 9 bases remaining between them. The CDR3 is 14 residues long.

V usage is TRBV19 and J usage is TRBJ2-1; 8 bases match TRBD2. Germline V lookup: CDR1 LNHDA, CDR2 SQIVND (reference sequence). This CDR3 has 14 residues. The J segment lost 0 bases and the V segment lost 6 bases, leaving 1 base of the junction unmatched. The CDR3 loop is CASRAGDSYNEQFF. CDR3 DNA sequence: TGTGCCAGTAGAGCGGGAGACTCCTACAATGAGCAGTTCTTC.

This clone turned up a few times. The chain uses TRBV4-2 and TRBJ2-6, with D possibly TRBD1 on 7 matching bases. Germline assignment: CDR1 LGHNA and CDR2 YNFKEQ. Trimming took off 0 bases at V and 3 bases at J, with 9 bases between the two ends. The CDR3 consists of 16 residues. DNA of the CDR3: TGTGCCAGCAGCCAAGATCAGGGGGGTGGGGCCAACGTCCTGACTTTC. This translates into CASSQDQGGGANVLTF.

V usage is TRBV2 and J usage is TRBJ2-1, with D possibly being TRBD2 (6 bases). With 6 bases removed from V and 0 bases from J, the gap between germline ends came to 9 bases. CDR3 length: 14 residues. Germline V gene lookup returns CDR1 SNHLY and CDR2 FYNNEI. The CDR3 DNA reads TGTGCCAGCAGCATACTAGCCTCCTACAATGAGCAGTTCTTC. Translation: CASSILASYNEQFF.

The rearrangement joins TRBV19 to TRBJ1-5; D gene ambiguous. V lost 4 bases, J lost 0 bases, and 10 bases lay in between. CDR1 and CDR2 (germline): LNHDA, SQIVND (reference sequence). This CDR3 contains 15 residues. CDR3 in DNA: TGTGCCAGTAGTAGGGAGATGTATAGCAATCAGCCCCAGCATTTT. This codes for CASSREMYSNQPQHF.

The genes are TRBV30 and TRBJ2-5; 7 bases line up with TRBD1. The CDR3 length is 18 residues. Germline V gives CDR1 GTSNPN, CDR2 SVGIG (reference sequence). Losses at the gene ends were 0 bases for V and 0 bases for J; bases not matched to a gene: 13. The CDR3 bases are TGTGCCTGGAGTGTACGGGTTCTCAGACAGGGCGACCAAGAGACCCAGTACTTC. This encodes CAWSVRVLRQGDQETQYF.